These T cell receptor beta chains were read from a single sample in a study of blood T cell repertoires in COVID-19. Only in-frame clones appear in the TCRdb table, and some are missing; sequencing was by immunoSEQ multiplex PCR. The sample lists some 59,000 clones, 90% to 95% occurring once. The sample comprised peripheral blood. The receptors were sampled from a man aged 45-60 years with acute or convalescent COVID-19. CDR3s include the opening cysteine and the closing phenylalanine or tryptophan. The order of the fields is D gene, J gene, clone size, V gene, CDR3 DNA, CDR3 protein. The D gene is left open where the match is weak. Size values are once, few and many counts, or a class for expanded clones, and some rows have none.

TRBD2 | TRBJ2-3 | - | TRBV7-9 | TGTGCCAGCAGTCTAGCGGGAGGGCCAGGCCGGATTGCAGATACGCAGTATTTT | CASSLAGGPGRIADTQYF
TRBD2 | TRBJ2-1 | - | TRBV18 | TGTGCCAGCTCAGGTGTTTTAGCGGGAGAAAGTCAGTTCTTC | CASSGVLAGESQFF
- | TRBJ2-7 | - | TRBV5-6 | TGTGCCAGCAGCCACTCGCTCTACGAGCAGTACTTC | CASSHSLYEQYF
TRBD1 | TRBJ1-5 | - | TRBV6-5 | TGTGCCAGCAGACGGACAGGGGGCCGAAGTCAGCCCCAGCATTTT | CASRRTGGRSQPQHF
TRBD2 | TRBJ2-2 | once | TRBV19 | TGTGCCAGTAGGCTATACCTAGCGGGAACCGGGGAGCTGTTTTTT | CASRLYLAGTGELFF
TRBD2 | TRBJ2-1 | few | TRBV18 | TGTGCCAGCTCACCCGGATCTAGCGGTTCCTACAATGAGCAGTTCTTC | CASSPGSSGSYNEQFF
TRBD1 | TRBJ1-2 | - | TRBV12-3/TRBV12-4 | TGTGCCAGCAGGGGGACAGGAAACTATGGCTACACCTTC | CASRGTGNYGYTF
- | TRBJ1-5 | - | TRBV30 | TGTGCCTGGGACCAAGGGGGAAATAGCAATCAGCCCCAGCATTTT | CAWDQGGNSNQPQHF
TRBD1 | TRBJ1-5 | - | TRBV27 | TGTGCCAGCGCCCATCAGGGGGCGTTCGGCAATCAGCCCCAGCATTTT | CASAHQGAFGNQPQHF
- | TRBJ1-6 | once | TRBV15 | TGTGCCACCAGCACGCGGAATTCACCCCTCCACTTT | CATSTRNSPLHF
- | TRBJ1-2 | - | TRBV29-1 | TGCAGCGTTGAAGAAGGCGCCGGCGGTCAAACCTTC | CSVEEGAGGQTF
TRBD2 | TRBJ2-2 | - | TRBV11-3 | TGTGCCAGCAGCCCCGGACTAGCGGCGAACACCGGGGAGCTGTTTTTT | CASSPGLAANTGELFF
- | TRBJ1-5 | few | TRBV4-3 | TGCGCCAGCAGCCAAGATGGGGGCGGCGCGGGGCCCCAGCATTTT | CASSQDGGGAGPQHF
TRBD1 | TRBJ2-1 | - | TRBV29-1 | TGCAGCGCCCGAGGGGACAGGGTTGGCAATGAGCAGTTCTTC | CSARGDRVGNEQFF
- | TRBJ2-3 | - | TRBV6-1 | TGTGCCAGCAGTGACAGGGGAGTAGCAGATACGCAGTATTTT | CASSDRGVADTQYF
- | TRBJ2-3 | - | TRBV6-5 | TGTGCCAGCAGTTCACGACTCTTAGATACGCAGTATTTT | CASSSRLLDTQYF
TRBD2 | TRBJ2-1 | - | TRBV24-1 | TGTGCCACCAGTGATCCCGGACTAGCGGGAAGGGATGAGCAGTTCTTC | CATSDPGLAGRDEQFF
TRBD2 | TRBJ2-1 | - | TRBV2 | TGTGCCAGCAGTTCCAGCGGGAGCCCCAGCTACAATGAGCAGTTCTTC | CASSSSGSPSYNEQFF
- | TRBJ1-4 | - | TRBV5-5 | TGTGCCAGCAGCTTGTCCCGGCAGGGAAGTTTCGGAGAAAAACTGTTTTTT | CASSLSRQGSFGEKLFF
TRBD1 | TRBJ1-4 | few | TRBV9 | TGTGCCAGCAGCGCCTATCGACAGGGATATGATGAAAAACTGTTTTTT | CASSAYRQGYDEKLFF
- | TRBJ1-6 | - | TRBV19 | TGTGCCAGTAGTATTTTCGGGTATGCGGATTCACCCCTCCACTTT | CASSIFGYADSPLHF
TRBD2 | TRBJ2-7 | - | TRBV2 | TGTGCCAGCAAGACGGGGATAAAGAGACTAGCGGGGTCCTACGAGCAGTACTTC | CASKTGIKRLAGSYEQYF
- | TRBJ1-6 | - | TRBV18 | TGTGCCAGCTCACCCACCACCCAGGATCGTTCACCCCTCCACTTT | CASSPTTQDRSPLHF
- | TRBJ1-1 | - | TRBV15 | TGTGCCACCAGCATAAAGGCGGGGTATACTGAAGCTTTCTTT | CATSIKAGYTEAFF
- | TRBJ2-3 | - | TRBV4-1 | TGCGCCAGCAGCGGCGGCTTGGAGGATACGCAGTATTTT | CASSGGLEDTQYF
TRBD1 | TRBJ2-1 | - | TRBV3-1/TRBV3-2 | TGTGCCAGCAGCCAGCCGGGACAGGGTAGGGGTGAGCAGTTCTTC | CASSQPGQGRGEQFF
TRBD1 | TRBJ2-2 | - | TRBV18 | TGTGCCAGCTCAGGACAGGGAAGTACGAACACCGGGGAGCTGTTTTTT | CASSGQGSTNTGELFF
- | TRBJ2-7 | - | TRBV18 | TGTGCCAGCTCACCCTCTACCGAGTTCTACGAGCAGTACTTC | CASSPSTEFYEQYF
- | TRBJ2-1 | - | TRBV5-3 | TGTGCCAGAAGCCGACCATTGAATTGGCTAGCGAAACACAATGAGCAGTTCTTC | CARSRPLNWLAKHNEQFF
TRBD1 | TRBJ1-6 | - | TRBV7-9 | TGTGCCAGCAGCTTGGGACAGGGGGCTTTCCCCCTCCACTTT | CASSLGQGAFPLHF
TRBD1 | TRBJ1-2 | - | TRBV28 | TGTGCCAGCAGTACGTATGTCCCGGGACAGGGTTTGGTCTATGGCTACACCTTC | CASSTYVPGQGLVYGYTF
TRBD2 | TRBJ2-7 | - | TRBV5-4 | TGTGCCAGCAGCTCCCGGAATCCGGGACTAAAGTACGAGCAGTACTTC | CASSSRNPGLKYEQYF
- | TRBJ2-7 | few | TRBV7-9 | TGTGCCAGCAGCTTTCTGACCACTGACAGGTCCTACGAGCAGTACTTC | CASSFLTTDRSYEQYF
- | TRBJ1-2 | - | TRBV27 | TGTGCCAGCAGTTTCTTCCCTGTGAACTATGGCTACACCTTC | CASSFFPVNYGYTF
- | TRBJ1-4 | - | TRBV7-9 | TGTGCCAGCGGGCTTTCGGGGGCTAATGAAAAACTGTTTTTT | CASGLSGANEKLFF
- | TRBJ2-7 | - | TRBV5-1 | TGCGCCAGCAGCTTGATTCTTGGCAGGATCTACGAGCAGTACTTC | CASSLILGRIYEQYF
- | TRBJ1-5 | - | TRBV6-2/TRBV6-3 | TGTGCCAGCAGTTACCTTACAGGAAAAGGTGGGAGCAATCAGCCCCAGCATTTT | CASSYLTGKGGSNQPQHF
TRBD2 | TRBJ2-1 | - | TRBV5-1 | TGCGCCAGCAGCTTGCTAGCGGGAATGCTCCAGGGTGAGCAGTTCTTC | CASSLLAGMLQGEQFF
TRBD2 | TRBJ2-3 | - | TRBV2 | TGTGCCTGCCCAAGACTAGCGGGAGGGCCGGGCACAGATACGCAGTATTTT | CACPRLAGGPGTDTQYF
TRBD1 | TRBJ2-1 | - | TRBV18 | TGTGCCAGCTCACCGAGGACAGGGTGGGGTGAGCAGTTCTTC | CASSPRTGWGEQFF
- | TRBJ2-1 | - | TRBV7-2 | TGTGCCAGCAGCCCAACCCGCACTGATGAGCAGTTCTTC | CASSPTRTDEQFF
- | TRBJ1-2 | - | TRBV2 | TGTGCCAGCATTTTCGAGGGCGCCGGCGGCTACACCTTC | CASIFEGAGGYTF
- | TRBJ1-1 | - | TRBV11-2 | TGTGCCAGCAGCTTAGTTCTGCGGGCGACGGACACTGAAGCTTTCTTT | CASSLVLRATDTEAFF
TRBD1 | TRBJ1-4 | - | TRBV2 | TGTGCCAGCAGCGAAGACAGGGGATATAAACTGTTTTTT | CASSEDRGYKLFF
- | TRBJ2-5 | - | TRBV5-1 | TGCGCCAGCAGCTTCGGAGGCTTAGGAGAGACCCAGTACTTC | CASSFGGLGETQYF
TRBD1 | TRBJ1-5 | - | TRBV28 | TGTGCCAGGGGGACAGTGATCAATCAGCCCCAGCATTTT | CARGTVINQPQHF
- | TRBJ2-5 | - | TRBV11-2 | TGTGCCAGCAGCTTTGGTTCGGGGGAGACCCAGTACTTC | CASSFGSGETQYF
TRBD2 | TRBJ2-1 | - | TRBV27 | TGTGCCAGCAGGGGGGCGGGAGGTCAGAATGAGCAGTTCTTC | CASRGAGGQNEQFF
TRBD1 | TRBJ2-4 | - | TRBV5-8 | TGTGCCAGCAGCTTTAGACAGGGCATAGGAGCCAAAAACATTCAGTACTTC | CASSFRQGIGAKNIQYF
TRBD2 | TRBJ2-3 | once | TRBV7-9 | TGTGCCAGCAGCGGCGGACTAGCACAGGATACGCAGTATTTT | CASSGGLAQDTQYF
TRBD1 | TRBJ1-3 | - | TRBV10-3 | TGTGCCATCACTCCTGGACAGGGCAAATCCTCTGGAAACACCATATATTTT | CAITPGQGKSSGNTIYF
- | TRBJ2-5 | - | TRBV5-1 | TGCGCCAGCAGCCGGGCAGGGAACCAAGAGACCCAGTACTTC | CASSRAGNQETQYF
- | TRBJ2-7 | - | TRBV6-5 | TGTGCCAGCAGTTACTCGAGGGAGAGCGAGCAGTACTTC | CASSYSRESEQYF
TRBD1 | TRBJ1-1 | - | TRBV3-1/TRBV3-2 | TGTGCCAGCAGCCACGCCCTTGGGACAGGGGCTGAAGCTTTCTTT | CASSHALGTGAEAFF
TRBD2 | TRBJ2-1 | - | TRBV19 | TGTGCCAGTAGTCCTCTGACTAGCGGGTCCTACAATGAGCAGTTCTTC | CASSPLTSGSYNEQFF